This T cell receptor (beta chain) was obtained from a study of response to subunit inactivated influenza vaccine. TCRdb processed the RT-PCR reads anew with MiXCR; each CDR3 protein has one entry. The repertoire holds around 760,000 distinct CDR3 sequences, with about 15% as singletons. The V gene end was trimmed by 4 bases and the J gene end by 4 bases; junction bases not matched to a gene: 2. CDR1 and CDR2 (germline): SNHLY, FYNNEI. There are 15 residues in the CDR3. The material was PBMCs from blood, obtained 14 days before vaccination. The source of this sequence is a man in his forties or fifties who received an inactivated influenza vaccine. This chain connects TRBV2 to TRBJ2-2; 11 bases agree with TRBD1. The CDR3 coding sequence is TGTGCCAGCAGTGTGGGGACAGGGGGCACCGGGGAGCTGTTTTTT. This codes for CASSVGTGGTGELFF.